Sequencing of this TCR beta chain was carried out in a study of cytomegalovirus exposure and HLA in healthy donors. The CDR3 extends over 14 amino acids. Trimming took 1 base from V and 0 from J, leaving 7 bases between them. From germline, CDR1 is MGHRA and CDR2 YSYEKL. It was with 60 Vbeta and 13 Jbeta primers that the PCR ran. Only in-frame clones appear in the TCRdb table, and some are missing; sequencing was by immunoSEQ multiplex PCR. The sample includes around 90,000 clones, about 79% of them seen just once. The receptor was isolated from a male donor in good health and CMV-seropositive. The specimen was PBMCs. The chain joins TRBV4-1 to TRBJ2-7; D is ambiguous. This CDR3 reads CASSQVGSSYEQYF. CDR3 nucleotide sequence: TGCGCCAGCAGCCAAGTTGGCAGCTCCTACGAGCAGTACTTC.